Following are 10 T cell receptor beta chains from one sample sequenced in a study of beta chain features in type 1 diabetes. Since all of the isolated RNA was reverse transcribed, expressed TCRB transcripts were what got sequenced. The method was immunoSEQ multiplex PCR; TCRdb's version includes in-frame clones alone and lacks a portion of them. The repertoire holds 900,000 or so clones, with about 17% as singletons. Sequencing was carried out using naive CD4+ T cells from blood. The receptors stem from a woman aged 18-29 years in good health.

The chain couples TRBV7-2 to TRBJ2-1; 9 bases map to TRBD1. The V and J ends lost 2 bases and 6 bases, in that order; junction bases with no gene match: 5. The CDR3 extends over 15 amino acids. Per the germline V gene, CDR1 is SGHTA and CDR2 is FQGNSA. CDR3 DNA sequence: TGTGCCAGCAGCTTATCGGGACAGGGCTTCAATGAGCAGTTCTTC. As protein: CASSLSGQGFNEQFF.

This clone was counted only a few times. The gene calls are TRBV27 and TRBJ2-3; the D gene is possibly TRBD2 (5 bases). Trimming took off 7 bases at V and 6 bases at J, with 14 bases between the two ends. Germline V gene sequence: CDR1 MNHEY, CDR2 SMNVEV (reference sequence). The CDR3 loop spans 13 amino acids. The CDR3 coding sequence is TGTGCCAGCACCAGAAATACGGGGGATACGCAGTATTTT. Its translation is CASTRNTGDTQYF.

The V and J genes are TRBV5-8 and TRBJ2-3; either TRBD1 or TRBD2 may supply D (6 bases each). The CDR3 runs to 15 residues. V lost 4 bases and J 0 bases, leaving 12 bases between the germline ends. CDR1 SGHTS and CDR2 YDEGEE come from the germline V gene. CDR3 coding DNA: TGTGCCAGCAGCAACCAGGGGAGGAGCACAGATACGCAGTATTTT. Amino acids: CASSNQGRSTDTQYF.

V is TRBV2 and J is TRBJ2-3, with 7 bases identical to TRBD1. The V and J ends lost 6 bases and 4 bases, in that order; junction bases with no gene match: 7. CDR3 length: 14 residues. The V gene's germline CDR1 is SNHLY and CDR2 FYNNEI. In DNA form, the CDR3 reads TGTGCCAGCAGCTGGGACAGTCCCCCAGATACGCAGTATTTT. This encodes CASSWDSPPDTQYF.

In this sample, this clone turned up a few times. The chain links TRBV10-3 to TRBJ2-3, with D perhaps TRBD1 (6 bases). The CDR3 covers 15 residues. Germline assignment: CDR1 ENHRY and CDR2 SYGVKD. V was shortened by 4 bases and J by 6 bases, with 17 bases between the two germline ends. CDR3 loop: CAISGQGSSSDTQYF. CDR3 DNA sequence: TGTGCCATCAGTGGGCAGGGGAGCAGTTCGGATACGCAGTATTTT.

The V gene is TRBV20-1, the J gene TRBJ2-5; no definite D call. The J call may not be correct, given that the DNA end is closer to TRBJ2-7. This CDR3 comprises 10 residues. Germline lookup yields CDR1 DFQATT and CDR2 SNEGSKA (reference sequence). The CDR3 nucleotides read TGCAGTGCTGATACCTACGAGCAGTACTTC. Protein product: CSADTYEQYF.

This clone was seen more than once but under ten times. The chain links TRBV18 to TRBJ2-7; D is tentatively TRBD1 or TRBD2 (5 bases each). Germline V gene lookup returns CDR1 KGHSH and CDR2 LQKENI. Trimming removed 1 base from V and 3 bases from J, with 13 bases in between. The CDR3 length is 15 residues. The CDR3 DNA is TGTGCCAGCTCACCACGGGGGAACTCCTACTACGAGCAGTACTTC. This translates into CASSPRGNSYYEQYF.

The V gene is TRBV28, the J gene TRBJ1-5; no firm D call. The ends were cut back, 3 bases at V and 13 bases at J, with 13 bases in the middle. Germline V CDR1 and CDR2: MDHEN, SYDVKM. The CDR3 has 12 amino acids. The CDR3 DNA reads TGTGCCAGCAGTTTCGTGGATAGGCCTCAGCATTTT. This sequence encodes CASSFVDRPQHF.

The V and J genes are TRBV7-9 and TRBJ2-1; 7 nucleotides agree with TRBD2. From germline, CDR1 is SEHNR and CDR2 FQNEAQ (reference sequence). J lost 2 bases, V lost 1 base, and 8 bases had no gene match. CDR3 size: 17 residues. The CDR3 protein is CASSLEGTSVTYNEQFF. The CDR3 DNA reads as TGTGCCAGCAGCTTAGAGGGCACTAGCGTAACCTACAATGAGCAGTTCTTC.

This clone has just a few counts. The chain joins TRBV29-1 to TRBJ2-3; 10 bases match TRBD2. There are 15 residues in the CDR3. The junction had 5 bases not matched to a gene; V was cut back by 1 base and J by 4 bases. The germline V gene encodes CDR1 SQVTM and CDR2 ANQGSEA. CDR3 protein: CSVEGTSGKADTQYF. CDR3 nucleotides: TGCAGCGTTGAAGGTACTAGCGGGAAGGCAGATACGCAGTATTTT.